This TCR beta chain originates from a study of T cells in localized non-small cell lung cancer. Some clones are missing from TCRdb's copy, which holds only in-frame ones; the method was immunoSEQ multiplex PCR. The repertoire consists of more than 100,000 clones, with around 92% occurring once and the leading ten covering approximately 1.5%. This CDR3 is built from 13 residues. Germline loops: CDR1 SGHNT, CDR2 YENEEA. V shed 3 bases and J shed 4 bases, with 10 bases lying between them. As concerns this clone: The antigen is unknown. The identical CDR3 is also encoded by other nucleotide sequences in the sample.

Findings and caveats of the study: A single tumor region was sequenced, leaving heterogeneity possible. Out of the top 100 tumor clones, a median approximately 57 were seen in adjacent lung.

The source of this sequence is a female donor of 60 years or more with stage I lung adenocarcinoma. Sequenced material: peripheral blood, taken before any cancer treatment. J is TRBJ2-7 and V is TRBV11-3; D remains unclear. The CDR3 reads CASSFAGGYEQYF. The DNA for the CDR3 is TGTGCCAGCAGCTTTGCCGGTGGATACGAGCAGTACTTC.